The entry below gives a single TCR beta chain sequence along with its context. Its matching antigen is unknown. The data derive from a study of CD8+ T cells in alopecia areata. Study-wide results and limits: With tofacitinib ongoing, many expanded lesional clones persisted in both scalp and blood.

Germline CDR1 reads LNHDA; CDR2 reads SQIVND (reference sequence). CDR3 size: 16 residues. With 5 bases clipped from V and 0 bases from J, the junction kept 5 bases outside the gene matches. The authors extracted RNA and reverse transcribed it into cDNA as the sequencing template. Clones were read by immunoSEQ multiplex PCR, and TCRdb kept only the in-frame ones, dropping some. The sample has roughly 150,000 clones, 45% to 60% seen once. Treatment denoted: oral pan-JAK inhibitor, 5-10 mg twice daily. This TCR derives from a human donor with alopecia areata. Material: CD8+ T cells sorted from blood, obtained at week 4, from a patient treated with tofacitinib. The chain is built from TRBV19 and TRBJ1-5; TRBD1 agrees at 9 bases. In DNA, the CDR3 is TGTGCCAGTAGTCTCCGGGACAGGGTTAGCAATCAGCCCCAGCATTTT. Translation gives CASSLRDRVSNQPQHF.